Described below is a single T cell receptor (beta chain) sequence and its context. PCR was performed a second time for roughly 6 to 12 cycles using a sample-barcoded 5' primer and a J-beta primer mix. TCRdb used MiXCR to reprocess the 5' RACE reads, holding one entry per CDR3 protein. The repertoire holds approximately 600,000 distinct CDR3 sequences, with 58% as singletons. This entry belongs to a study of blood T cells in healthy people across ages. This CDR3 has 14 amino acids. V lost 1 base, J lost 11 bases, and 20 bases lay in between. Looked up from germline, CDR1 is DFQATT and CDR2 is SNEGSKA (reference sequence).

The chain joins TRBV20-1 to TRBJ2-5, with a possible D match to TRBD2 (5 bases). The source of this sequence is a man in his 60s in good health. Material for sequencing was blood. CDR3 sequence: CSARVLLATGRQYF. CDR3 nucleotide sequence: TGCAGTGCTAGAGTTCTGCTAGCCACCGGTAGGCAGTACTTC.